This T cell receptor (beta chain) originates from a study of control samples from healthy donors and cancer patients. The CDR3 is 16 amino acids. CDR1 and CDR2 (germline): SGHTA, FQGTGA. V was trimmed by 1 base and J by 1 base, leaving 10 bases between them. Here immunoSEQ multiplex PCR was the method, and the copy in TCRdb shows in-frame clones only, minus some. Among about 85,000 clones, 85% to 90% were seen once, and the ten largest hold less than 8.5%. The sequence derives from a woman aged 60-75 years in good health. V usage is TRBV7-3 and J usage is TRBJ2-2, with D perhaps given as TRBD1 or TRBD2 (6 bases each). Material: blood. CDR3 in amino acids: CASSLMGGRNTGELFF. The CDR3 bases are TGTGCCAGCAGCTTAATGGGGGGCAGGAACACCGGGGAGCTGTTTTTT.